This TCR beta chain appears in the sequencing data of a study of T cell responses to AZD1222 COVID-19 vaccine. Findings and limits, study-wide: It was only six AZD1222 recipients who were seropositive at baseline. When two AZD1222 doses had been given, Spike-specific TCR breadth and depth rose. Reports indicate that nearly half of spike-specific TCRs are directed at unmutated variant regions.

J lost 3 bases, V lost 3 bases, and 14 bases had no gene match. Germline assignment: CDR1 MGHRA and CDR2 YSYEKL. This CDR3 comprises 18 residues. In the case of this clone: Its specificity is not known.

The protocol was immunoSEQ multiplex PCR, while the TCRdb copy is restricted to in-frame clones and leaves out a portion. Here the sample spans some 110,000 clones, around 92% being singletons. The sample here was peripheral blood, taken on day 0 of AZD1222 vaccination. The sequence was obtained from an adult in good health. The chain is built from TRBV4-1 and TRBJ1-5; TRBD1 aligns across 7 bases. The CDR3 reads CASSHSPSPTGTNQPQHF. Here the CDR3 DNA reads TGCGCCAGCAGCCATTCCCCATCCCCGACAGGGACCAATCAGCCCCAGCATTTT.